The 18 T cell receptor beta chains in this list originate from one sample, sequenced in a study of cytomegalovirus exposure and HLA in healthy donors. It was with 60 Vbeta and 13 Jbeta primers that the PCR ran. Measured with immunoSEQ multiplex PCR; TCRdb has only the in-frame clones, and not every one. The data hold around 180,000 clones, with 70% to 85% observed a single time. Sequencing was carried out using PBMCs. These receptors were collected from a woman aged 25 to 39 in good health and CMV-seropositive.

This rearrangement joins TRBV6-1 to TRBJ2-1; 7 bases are a match to TRBD2. The V gene end was trimmed by 6 bases and the J gene end by 6 bases; junction bases not matched to a gene: 11. This CDR3 has 15 residues. Germline V gene lookup returns CDR1 MNHNS and CDR2 SASEGT. In DNA, the CDR3 is TGTGCCAGCAGGAAGGTGGGAGGGCGGGGCAATGAGCAGTTCTTC. It specifies CASRKVGGRGNEQFF.

The V gene is TRBV27, the J gene TRBJ2-5, with 7 bases matching TRBD2. Germline CDR1 MNHEY, CDR2 SMNVEV (reference sequence). The CDR3 consists of 13 residues. Trimming at V came to 6 bases and at J to 3 bases, leaving 4 bases not matched to a gene. The DNA of the CDR3 is TGTGCCAGCAGGGGGAGGGGAAAAGAGACCCAGTACTTC. Its translation: CASRGRGKETQYF.

In the case of this clone: This sample includes further DNA sequences coding for the same CDR3. CDR3 amino acids: CASQTSGTGLTVGYTF. The CDR3 DNA reads as TGTGCCAGTCAGACTTCCGGGACAGGGCTGACAGTAGGCTACACCTTC. The gene calls are TRBV19 and TRBJ1-2, with TRBD1 identical over 9 bases. The length of the CDR3 is 16 residues. Looked up from germline, CDR1 is LNHDA and CDR2 is SQIVND (reference sequence). With 8 bases clipped from V and 8 bases from J, the junction kept 18 bases outside the gene matches.

The rearrangement joins TRBV28 to TRBJ1-2; the D gene is possibly TRBD1 (6 bases). CDR1 is MDHEN and CDR2 is SYDVKM in the germline V gene. Between the trimmed V and J ends, which lost 6 bases and 6 bases, there was a span of 14 bases. The CDR3 runs 13 residues. This chain's CDR3 is CASRSQGMDGYTF. The CDR3 DNA is TGTGCCAGCAGATCCCAGGGGATGGATGGCTACACCTTC.

This clone was counted once. This chain uses TRBV9 with TRBJ2-1; the D is unclear. The V end lost 0 bases, the J end lost 4 bases, and 11 bases lay between the germline ends. Germline lookup yields CDR1 SGDLS and CDR2 YYNGEE. This CDR3 is 15 amino acids long. The CDR3 nucleotides read TGTGCCAGCAGCGTAGGCCCCCTACAGTACAATGAGCAGTTCTTC. Translation gives CASSVGPLQYNEQFF.

The chain recombines TRBV5-1 with TRBJ2-6, with 7 bases identical to TRBD1. Unmatched junction bases numbered 12, after V lost 4 bases and J lost 8 bases. Germline CDR1 SGHRS, CDR2 YFSETQ. CDR3 length: 16 amino acids. CDR3 loop: CASSQGALQGTNVLTF. DNA for the CDR3: TGCGCCAGCAGCCAGGGTGCGTTACAGGGGACCAACGTCCTGACTTTC. The complete variable domain, with remaining parts taken from reference TRBV5-1 and TRBJ2-6, reads KAGVTQTPRYLIKTRGQQVTLSCSPISGHRSVSWYQQTPGQGLQFLFEYFSETQRNKGNFPGRFSGRQFSNSRSEMNVSTLELGDSALYLCASSQGALQGTNVLTFGAGSRLTVL.

The CDR3 DNA follows: TGTGCCAGCAGTTTGAACAGGGGCACCGGGGAGCTGTTTTTT. Translating gives CASSLNRGTGELFF. J is TRBJ2-2 and V is TRBV27, with TRBD1 matching over 7 bases. Germline V gene lookup returns CDR1 MNHEY and CDR2 SMNVEV (reference sequence). The J segment lost 4 bases and the V segment lost 3 bases, leaving 2 bases of the junction unmatched. The CDR3 is 14 residues long.

The rearrangement links TRBV27 to TRBJ2-7; 8 bases are a match to TRBD2. Per the germline V gene, CDR1 is MNHEY and CDR2 is SMNVEV (reference sequence). The CDR3 length is 15 residues. V trimming: 4 bases; J trimming: 4 bases; junction bases outside the gene matches: 9. CDR3 loop: CASSYGSSGFYEQYF. The CDR3 bases are TGTGCCAGCAGTTACGGGTCTAGCGGGTTTTACGAGCAGTACTTC.

The chain links TRBV29-1 to TRBJ2-5; 8 bases agree with TRBD1. Germline V lookup: CDR1 SQVTM, CDR2 ANQGSEA. The length of the CDR3 is 13 residues. Trimming cost V 8 bases and J 1 base; bases outside gene matches: 6. The CDR3 DNA is TGCAGCCTTATACAGGGGGGCCAAGAGACCCAGTACTTC. Its translation: CSLIQGGQETQYF. The variable domain in full, completed from reference TRBV29-1 and TRBJ2-5, reads SAVISQKPSRDICQRGTSLTIQCQVDSQVTMMFWYRQQPGQSLTLIATANQGSEATYESGFVIDKFPISRPNLTFSTLTVSNMSPEDSSIYLCSLIQGGQETQYFGPGTRLLVL.

The chain is built from TRBV29-1 and TRBJ2-7, with a tentative D call TRBD1 (5 bases). The V end lost 4 bases, the J end lost 0 bases, and 13 bases lay between the germline ends. CDR3 length: 14 amino acids. The germline CDR1 and CDR2 sequences are SQVTM and ANQGSEA. The CDR3 bases are TGCAGCGTTGTTGGTTGGGGCAGCTCCTACGAGCAGTACTTC. The encoded protein is CSVVGWGSSYEQYF.

This chain joins TRBV2 and TRBJ1-6, with no clear D. The CDR3 runs 14 residues. Trimming stripped 4 bases from V and 0 bases from J, with 4 bases between. Germline V gives CDR1 SNHLY, CDR2 FYNNEI. The CDR3 coding sequence is TGTGCCAGCAGTGGGAGCTCCTATAATTCACCCCTCCACTTT. It specifies CASSGSSYNSPLHF.

This sequence joins TRBV9 and TRBJ2-5; 7 nucleotides agree with TRBD2. V shed 3 bases and J 1 base; nucleotides not matched to a gene: 6. Per germline, CDR1 SGDLS and CDR2 YYNGEE. The CDR3 is made up of 15 amino acids. In DNA form, the CDR3 reads TGTGCCAGCAGCGCGCTCGGGGGGACCCAAGAGACCCAGTACTTC. This translates into CASSALGGTQETQYF. Drawing the rest from reference TRBV9 and TRBJ2-5, the complete variable domain is DSGVTQTPKHLITATGQRVTLRCSPRSGDLSVYWYQQSLDQGLQFLIQYYNGEERAKGNILERFSAQQFPDLHSELNLSSLELGDSALYFCASSALGGTQETQYFGPGTRLLVL.

This sequence joins TRBV4-3 and TRBJ1-1; 8 nucleotides line up with TRBD1. Losses at the gene ends were 4 bases for V and 1 base for J; bases not matched to a gene: 8. This CDR3 has 16 residues. Germline V lookup: CDR1 LGHNA, CDR2 YSLEER. In DNA, the CDR3 is TGCGCCAGCAGCCTCCGGACAGGGTTTGGGAACACTGAAGCTTTCTTT. It encodes CASSLRTGFGNTEAFF.

The gene calls are TRBV7-6 and TRBJ2-1, with 7 nucleotides matching TRBD2. The CDR3 is 16 amino acids. Looked up from germline, CDR1 is SGHVS and CDR2 is FNYEAQ. J gave up 4 bases and V 1 base, and 7 bases lay outside the gene matches. Here the CDR3 reads CASSLGLAELYNEQFF. The CDR3 nucleotides are TGTGCCAGCAGCTTAGGGCTAGCGGAGCTATACAATGAGCAGTTCTTC.

The table lists this clone with a count of one. This sequence joins TRBV7-9 and TRBJ1-2; possibly TRBD1 for D (5 bases). This CDR3 has 14 amino acids. Germline loops: CDR1 SEHNR, CDR2 FQNEAQ (reference sequence). V was trimmed by 0 bases and J by 5 bases, leaving 10 bases between them. The CDR3 sequence is CASSLAARDYGYTF. CDR3 DNA sequence: TGTGCCAGCAGCTTAGCTGCCAGGGATTATGGCTACACCTTC.

CDR3 residues: CASSLSLWGYTF. In DNA form, the CDR3 reads TGTGCCAGCAGTTTGAGCCTATGGGGCTACACCTTC. This sequence joins TRBV28 and TRBJ1-2; no clear D gene. The CDR3 spans 12 residues. CDR1 and CDR2 from the germline V gene are MDHEN and SYDVKM. V gave up 3 bases and J gave up 8 bases, with 10 bases separating them.

The chain is built from TRBV5-4 and TRBJ1-2, with TRBD1 identical over 7 bases. There are 13 residues in the CDR3. Germline lookup yields CDR1 SGHNT and CDR2 YYREEE (reference sequence). The V gene end was trimmed by 4 bases and the J gene end by 7 bases; junction bases not matched to a gene: 7. The CDR3 loop is CASSTRDSGGYTF. The CDR3 nucleotides read TGTGCCAGCAGCACTAGGGACAGCGGTGGCTACACCTTC.

V usage is TRBV5-4 and J usage is TRBJ2-3; D might be TRBD2 (6 bases). The CDR3 covers 17 residues. Germline loops: CDR1 SGHNT, CDR2 YYREEE (reference sequence). V was cut by 4 bases and J by 1 base, with 19 bases left in between. CDR3 sequence reads: CASSPWGLGGGTDTQYF. The DNA for the CDR3 is TGTGCCAGCAGCCCCTGGGGCTTGGGCGGGGGCACAGATACGCAGTATTTT.